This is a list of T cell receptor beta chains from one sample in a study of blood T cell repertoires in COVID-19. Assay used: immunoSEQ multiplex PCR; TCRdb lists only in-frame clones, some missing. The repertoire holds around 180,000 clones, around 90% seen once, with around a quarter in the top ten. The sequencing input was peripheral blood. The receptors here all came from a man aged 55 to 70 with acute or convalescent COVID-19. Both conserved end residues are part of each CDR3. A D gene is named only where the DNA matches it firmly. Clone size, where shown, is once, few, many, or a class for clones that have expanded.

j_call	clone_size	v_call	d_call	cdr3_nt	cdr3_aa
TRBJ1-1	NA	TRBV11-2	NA	TGTGCCAGCAGCTTCGACGGACTCGGGGCTGAAGCTTTCTTT	CASSFDGLGAEAFF
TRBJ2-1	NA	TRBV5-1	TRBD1	TGCGCCAGCAGCCCCGGACAGGTATACAATGAGCAGTTCTTC	CASSPGQVYNEQFF
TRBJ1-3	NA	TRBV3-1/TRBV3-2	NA	TGTGCCAGCAGCCAAGCTCAGGGATCCGGAAACACCATATATTTT	CASSQAQGSGNTIYF
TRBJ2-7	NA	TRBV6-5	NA	TGTGCCATTCGGGGGAACTCCTACGAGCAGTACTTC	CAIRGNSYEQYF
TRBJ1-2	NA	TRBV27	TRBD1	TGTGCCAGCAGTTTCAGGGGGTCGGGTGGCTACACCTTC	CASSFRGSGGYTF
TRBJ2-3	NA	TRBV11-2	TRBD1	TGTGCCAGCAGCTTAGGGGGGACAGCAGATACGCAGTATTTT	CASSLGGTADTQYF
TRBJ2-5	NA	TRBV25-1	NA	TGTGCCAGCAGTGAACCCCGGGTTCCAGAGACCCAGTACTTC	CASSEPRVPETQYF
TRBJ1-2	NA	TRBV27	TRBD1	TGTGCCAGCAGTTTGGGACAGGGGACTACCTATGGCTACACCTTC	CASSLGQGTTYGYTF
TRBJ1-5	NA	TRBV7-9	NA	TGTGCCAGCAGCTTTCAGGGTAGCAATCAGCCCCAGCATTTT	CASSFQGSNQPQHF
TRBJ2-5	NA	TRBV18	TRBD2	TGTGCCAGCTCACCCCCAGCGGGAGTGAGGGAGACCCAGTACTTC	CASSPPAGVRETQYF
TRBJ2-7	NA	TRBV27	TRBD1	TGTGCCAGCAGTCCCATAACAGGGGGCGTTGACTACGAGCAGTACTTC	CASSPITGGVDYEQYF
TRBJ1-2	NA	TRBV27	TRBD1	TGTGCCACCAGTCTGACAGGGGCAGGAGGCTACACCTTC	CATSLTGAGGYTF
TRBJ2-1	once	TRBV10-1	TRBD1	TGCGCCAGCAGTGAGTCCTCGCAGGGGGCGTACAATGAGCAGTTCTTC	CASSESSQGAYNEQFF
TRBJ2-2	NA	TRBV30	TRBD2	TGTGCCTGGAGTCGAGCGGGGGGGAACTTCGGGGAGCTGTTTTTT	CAWSRAGGNFGELFF
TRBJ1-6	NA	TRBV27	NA	TGTGCCAGCAGGAGCCCGATTCCGGCCTATAATTCACCCCTCCACTTT	CASRSPIPAYNSPLHF
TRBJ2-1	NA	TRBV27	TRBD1	TGTGCCAGCAGTTTTTACTCTGACCAGGGGGATGAGCAGTTCTTC	CASSFYSDQGDEQFF
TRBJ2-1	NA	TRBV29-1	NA	TGCAGCGCAGCCGTAAGTTCTCAGGGTGAGCAGTTCTTC	CSAAVSSQGEQFF
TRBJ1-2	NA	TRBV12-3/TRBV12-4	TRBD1	TGTGCCAGCAGGGACAGGGCGGGGGGCTACACCTTC	CASRDRAGGYTF
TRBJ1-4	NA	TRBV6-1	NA	TGTGCCAGCAGTGAAGAGAGGAATGAAAAACTGTTTTTT	CASSEERNEKLFF
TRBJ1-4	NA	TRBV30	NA	TGTGCCTGGGCGGGCTTCGTTAATGAAAAACTGTTTTTT	CAWAGFVNEKLFF
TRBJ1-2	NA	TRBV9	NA	TGTGCCAGCAGCGATCAGGGGTATGGCTACACCTTC	CASSDQGYGYTF
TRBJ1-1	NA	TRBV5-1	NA	TGCGCCAGCAGCTCTCGAGGGGGGAACACTGAAGCTTTCTTT	CASSSRGGNTEAFF
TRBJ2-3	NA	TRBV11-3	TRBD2	TGTGCCAGCTCCGAATGGACTAGCGGGAGAACGTCTAGCACAGATACGCAGTATTTT	CASSEWTSGRTSSTDTQYF
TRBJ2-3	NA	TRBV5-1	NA	TGCGCCAGCAGCGCGACTCTAGGAGATACGCAGTATTTT	CASSATLGDTQYF
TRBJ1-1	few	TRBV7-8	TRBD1	TGTGCCAGCAGTGTATCCGCCGGGACAGGGTACACTGAAGCTTTCTTT	CASSVSAGTGYTEAFF
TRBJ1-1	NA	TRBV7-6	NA	TGTGCCAGCAGCTTAGTCGACTTGAACACTGAAGCTTTCTTT	CASSLVDLNTEAFF
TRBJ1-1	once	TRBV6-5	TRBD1	TGTGCCAGCGGGGGACAGTTAGGGAACACTGAAGCTTTCTTT	CASGGQLGNTEAFF
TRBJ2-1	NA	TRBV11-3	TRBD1	TGTGCCAGCAGCCGGGACAGGTATTACAATGAGCAGTTCTTC	CASSRDRYYNEQFF
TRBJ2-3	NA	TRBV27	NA	TGTGCCAGCAGACCCTTCGCAGGAGGGAGCACAGATACGCAGTATTTT	CASRPFAGGSTDTQYF
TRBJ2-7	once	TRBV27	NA	TGTGCCAGCAGTCCCTCGGTGTACGAGCAGTACTTC	CASSPSVYEQYF
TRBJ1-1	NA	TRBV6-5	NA	TGTGCCAGCAGTTACCACGGGTTTGGAGCTTTCTTT	CASSYHGFGAFF
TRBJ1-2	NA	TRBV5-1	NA	TGCGCCAGCAGCTTACAAGGAGCTGAAGGCTACACCTTC	CASSLQGAEGYTF
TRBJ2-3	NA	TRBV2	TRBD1	TGTGCCAGCAGCCTGACAGGGAGCACAGATACGCAGTATTTT	CASSLTGSTDTQYF
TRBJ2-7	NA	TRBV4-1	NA	TGCGCCAGCAGCCAAGTTGGGAGTGTCGAGCAGTACTTC	CASSQVGSVEQYF
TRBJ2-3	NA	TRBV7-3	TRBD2	TGTGCCAGCAGCTCGCGGGGGGGAGATGATACGCAGTATTTT	CASSSRGGDDTQYF
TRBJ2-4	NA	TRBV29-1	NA	TGCAGCGTTGGATCTCGGGGGACGGCCAAAAACATTCAGTACTTC	CSVGSRGTAKNIQYF
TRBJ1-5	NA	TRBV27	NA	TGTGCCAGCAGTCCGACAGGTTATAGCAATCAGCCCCAGCATTTT	CASSPTGYSNQPQHF
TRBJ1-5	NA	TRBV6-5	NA	TGTGCCAGCAGATCCCGCGGAAAAAATCAGCCCCAGCATTTT	CASRSRGKNQPQHF
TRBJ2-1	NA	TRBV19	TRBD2	TGTGCCAGTAGTATCCGGACTAGCGCCTCCACCCCCTACAATGAGCAGTTCTTC	CASSIRTSASTPYNEQFF
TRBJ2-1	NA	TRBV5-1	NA	TGCGCCAGCAGCTCGGACGTCGCAGGGGGGAATGAGCAGTTCTTC	CASSSDVAGGNEQFF
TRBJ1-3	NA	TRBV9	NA	TGTGCCAGCAGCGTAGAGGACACCTCTGGAAACACCATATATTTT	CASSVEDTSGNTIYF
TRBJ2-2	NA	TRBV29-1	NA	TGCAGCGTATCTGACACCGGGGAGCTGTTTTTT	CSVSDTGELFF
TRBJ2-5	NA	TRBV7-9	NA	TGTGCCAGCAGCCCTCTTCCCCCAGGGAGGGGGCAAGAGACCCAGTACTTC	CASSPLPPGRGQETQYF
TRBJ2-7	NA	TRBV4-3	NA	TGCGCCAGCAGCCAAGATCAACAGGCAGGCTTCTACGAGCAGTACTTC	CASSQDQQAGFYEQYF
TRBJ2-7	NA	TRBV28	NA	TGTGCCAGCGGCCGTCACTACGAGCAGTACTTC	CASGRHYEQYF
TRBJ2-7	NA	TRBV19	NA	TGTGCCAGTAGTATGTCGGAGTACGAGCAGTACTTC	CASSMSEYEQYF
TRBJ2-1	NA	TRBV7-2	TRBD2	TGTGCCAGCAGCTCCCGGACTAGCCCCCGGCAGTTCTTC	CASSSRTSPRQFF
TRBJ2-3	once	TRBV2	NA	TGTGCCAGCAGTGCGTACACAGATACGCAGTATTTT	CASSAYTDTQYF
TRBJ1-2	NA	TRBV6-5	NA	TGTGCCAGCAGCCAAAGACAGAGAACTAACTATGGCTACACCTTC	CASSQRQRTNYGYTF
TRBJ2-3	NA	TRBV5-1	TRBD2	TGCGCCAGCAGCTCCGGACTAGCGGGGGGAATAGATACGCAGTATTTT	CASSSGLAGGIDTQYF